Below, 17 T cell receptor beta chains from the same sample are listed, as sequenced in a study of blood T cell repertoires in COVID-19. Clones were read by immunoSEQ multiplex PCR, and TCRdb kept only the in-frame ones, dropping some. This repertoire shows some 330,000 clones, about 92% found once; its top ten account for under 20%. Sequencing was carried out using PBMCs or T cells enriched from blood (not recorded which). Receptor source: a woman in her thirties who had recovered from COVID-19.

The V and J genes are TRBV7-9 and TRBJ2-1; the match to TRBD2 covers 16 bases. The V segment lost 5 bases and the J segment 9 bases; nucleotides outside the gene matches: 7. The CDR3 totals 16 residues. Germline V gives CDR1 SEHNR, CDR2 FQNEAQ (reference sequence). The CDR3 region has the DNA TGTGCCAGCAGCCCAGGGACTAGCGGGAGGGAACTTGAGCAGTTCTTC. This codes for CASSPGTSGRELEQFF. The complete variable domain, with remaining parts taken from reference TRBV7-9 and TRBJ2-1, reads DTGVSQNPRHKITKRGQNVTFRCDPISEHNRLYWYRQTLGQGPEFLTYFQNEAQLEKSRLLSDRFSAERPKGSFSTLEIQRTEQGDSAMYLCASSPGTSGRELEQFFGPGTRLTVL.

The chain uses TRBV7-2 and TRBJ1-3, with 10 bases matching TRBD1. This CDR3 region has 17 residues. Germline lookup yields CDR1 SGHTA and CDR2 FQGNSA. Germline trimming cut 1 base from V and 2 bases from J; bases unmatched to any gene: 5. For the CDR3, the DNA is TGTGCCAGCAGCTTAGGCAGGACAGGGGGTCCTGGAAACACCATATATTTT. Protein: CASSLGRTGGPGNTIYF.

This clone came up a few times. V and J are TRBV5-1 and TRBJ1-6, with 8 bases identical to TRBD1. Germline values: CDR1 SGHRS, CDR2 YFSETQ. The length of the CDR3 is 15 residues. V was pared by 3 bases and J by 11 bases, with 10 bases of the junction left unmatched. The CDR3 region is CASSSGTGYFAPLHF. CDR3 nucleotide sequence: TGCGCCAGCAGCTCCGGGACAGGTTATTTCGCACCCCTCCACTTT.

The chain links TRBV7-9 to TRBJ2-3, with D tentatively TRBD2 (6 bases). The CDR3 loop spans 15 amino acids. Germline V gives CDR1 SEHNR, CDR2 FQNEAQ (reference sequence). The ends were cut back, 1 base at V and 1 base at J, with 9 bases in the middle. CDR3 sequence reads: CASSLGPGGTDTQYF. The CDR3 DNA reads TGTGCCAGCAGCTTAGGTCCGGGAGGCACAGATACGCAGTATTTT. Variable domain in full (rest from reference TRBV7-9 and TRBJ2-3): DTGVSQNPRHKITKRGQNVTFRCDPISEHNRLYWYRQTLGQGPEFLTYFQNEAQLEKSRLLSDRFSAERPKGSFSTLEIQRTEQGDSAMYLCASSLGPGGTDTQYFGPGTRLTVL.

V is TRBV2 and J is TRBJ2-3, with 8 bases aligning to TRBD1. This CDR3 has 13 residues. Losses at the gene ends were 9 bases for V and 4 bases for J; bases not matched to a gene: 6. The germline V gene encodes CDR1 SNHLY and CDR2 FYNNEI. The DNA for the CDR3 is TGTGCCAGTTGGACAGGGACGGCAGATACGCAGTATTTT. It translates to CASWTGTADTQYF.

The chain combines TRBV18 with TRBJ1-1; D unclear. The CDR3 length is 13 residues. V lost 4 bases and J lost 5, with 11 bases in between. Germline values: CDR1 KGHSH, CDR2 LQKENI. DNA of the CDR3: TGTGCCAGCTCACTAACGAGGGAAACTGAAGCTTTCTTT. It codes for CASSLTRETEAFF. Full variable domain (outside the CDR3, taken from reference TRBV18 and TRBJ1-1): NAGVMQNPRHLVRRRGQEARLRCSPMKGHSHVYWYRQLPEEGLKFMVYLQKENIIDESGMPKERFSAEFPKEGPSILRIQQVVRGDSAAYFCASSLTRETEAFFGQGTRLTVV.

The chain combines TRBV5-1 with TRBJ2-5; D is ambiguous. Trimming shortened V by 4 bases and J by 1 base, and 11 bases separated the two germline ends. This CDR3 has 14 amino acids. Germline CDR1 reads SGHRS; CDR2 reads YFSETQ. The CDR3 here is CASSALQTQETQYF. The CDR3 DNA follows: TGCGCCAGCAGCGCGTTACAGACCCAAGAGACCCAGTACTTC.

The gene calls are TRBV27 and TRBJ2-1, with 8 bases that match TRBD1. Germline V gene sequence: CDR1 MNHEY, CDR2 SMNVEV (reference sequence). With 5 bases clipped from V and 2 bases from J, the junction kept 5 bases outside the gene matches. The CDR3 has 15 residues. This CDR3 reads CASSPRTGTYNEQFF. The CDR3 coding sequence is TGTGCCAGCAGTCCCCGGACAGGGACCTACAATGAGCAGTTCTTC.

This chain connects TRBV11-1 to TRBJ1-4; 8 nucleotides agree with TRBD1. The CDR3 loop spans 14 amino acids. The V and J ends lost 3 bases and 6 bases, in that order; junction bases with no gene match: 3. Looked up from germline, CDR1 is SGHAT and CDR2 is FQDESV (reference sequence). CDR3 region: CASSFGQGDEKLFF. CDR3 in DNA: TGTGCCAGCAGCTTCGGACAGGGAGATGAAAAACTGTTTTTT. Using reference TRBV11-1 and TRBJ1-4 for the parts outside the CDR3, the full variable domain is EAEVAQSPRYKITEKSQAVAFWCDPISGHATLYWYRQILGQGPELLVQFQDESVVDDSQLPKDRFSAERLKGVDSTLKIQPAELGDSAMYLCASSFGQGDEKLFFGSGTQLSVL.

The rearrangement links TRBV4-1 to TRBJ1-1; TRBD1 might be the D (5 bases). With 0 bases removed from V and 2 bases from J, the gap between germline ends came to 13 bases. The germline gives CDR1 MGHRA, CDR2 YSYEKL. This CDR3 has 16 residues. As DNA, the CDR3 is TGCGCCAGCAGCCAAGAGGGGCCGCTGGTAAACACTGAAGCTTTCTTT. Encoded protein: CASSQEGPLVNTEAFF.

The CDR3 sequence: CASSLRGPGANEKLFF. The CDR3 DNA reads as TGTGCCAGCAGCCTCAGGGGCCCTGGAGCTAATGAAAAACTGTTTTTT. The chain is built from TRBV3-1 (or the pseudogene TRBV3-2) and TRBJ1-4; a weak D match, TRBD1 (6 bases). The CDR3 covers 16 residues. CDR1 LGHDT and CDR2 YNNKEL come from the germline V gene (reference sequence). V shed 4 bases and J shed 3 bases, with 15 bases lying between them.

The CDR3 is CASSFAPGQGAWEQYF. For the CDR3, the DNA is TGTGCCAGCAGCTTCGCCCCGGGACAGGGGGCTTGGGAGCAGTACTTC. This rearrangement joins TRBV7-2 to TRBJ2-7; 12 nucleotides align to TRBD1. The CDR3 extends over 16 amino acids. CDR1 and CDR2 from the germline V gene are SGHTA and FQGNSA. The J segment lost 7 bases and the V segment lost 3 bases, leaving 10 bases of the junction unmatched.

The rearrangement uses TRBV6-2 or TRBV6-3 and TRBJ1-1; D is perhaps TRBD1 (5 bases). Germline V CDR1 and CDR2: MNHEY, SVGEGT. V gave up 2 bases and J gave up 8 bases, with 12 bases separating them. This CDR3 is 13 amino acids long. The CDR3: CASSYVGGWEAFF. The CDR3 region has the DNA TGTGCCAGCAGTTACGTCGGGGGTTGGGAAGCTTTCTTT.

V is TRBV28 and J is TRBJ2-2, with 9 bases lining up with TRBD1. The V gene's germline CDR1 is MDHEN and CDR2 SYDVKM. The CDR3 consists of 14 residues. V trimming: 5 bases; J trimming: 5 bases; junction bases outside the gene matches: 3. The CDR3 DNA is TGTGCCAGCAGTCCGGGACAGGGAACCGGGGAGCTGTTTTTT. Encoded protein: CASSPGQGTGELFF.

The chain is built from TRBV28 and TRBJ1-6; 10 nucleotides line up with TRBD1. CDR1 is MDHEN and CDR2 is SYDVKM in the germline V gene. CDR3 length: 15 residues. Trimming removed 6 bases from V and 9 bases from J; junction bases left unmatched: 8. The chain's CDR3 is CASRPTGQGVSPLHF. The CDR3 DNA sequence: TGTGCCAGCAGACCGACTGGACAGGGGGTTTCACCCCTCCACTTT.

The chain recombines TRBV6-2 or TRBV6-3 with TRBJ2-5, with TRBD2 matching over 13 bases. Germline CDR1 reads MNHEY; CDR2 reads SVGEGT. V trimming: 1 base; J trimming: 13 bases; junction bases outside the gene matches: 9. There are 15 residues in the CDR3. The CDR3 spells CASSYFGLAGARVYF. CDR3 nucleotides: TGTGCCAGCAGTTACTTCGGACTAGCGGGGGCTCGCGTGTACTTC.

This sequence joins TRBV18 and TRBJ1-2, with TRBD1 matching over 8 bases. The V and J ends lost 4 bases and 4 bases, in that order; junction bases with no gene match: 8. The germline V gene encodes CDR1 KGHSH and CDR2 LQKENI. The CDR3 is 15 amino acids. CDR3 sequence: CASSQGWDRSYGYTF. In DNA form, the CDR3 reads TGTGCCAGCTCACAAGGATGGGACAGGAGCTATGGCTACACCTTC.